This TCR beta chain is drawn from a study of Graves' ophthalmopathy and Graves' hyperthyroidism. Across the whole study: The blood sample was drawn at first diagnosis and before any treatment. Findings of the study overall: Most expanded clonotypes from thyroid (those above 0.001 frequency) were also found in blood.

RNA transcripts provided the template for amplifying TCR beta CDR3 regions. First-round RT-PCR used HTBI primers; second-round multiplex PCR followed. TCRdb called the multiplex PCR reads again in MiXCR, with one record for every CDR3 protein. The table shows about 700,000 distinct CDR3 sequences, with approximately 39% occurring only once. The ends were cut back, 2 bases at V and 8 bases at J, with 17 bases in the middle. Germline CDR1 reads SGHVS; CDR2 reads FQNEAQ. The CDR3 is made up of 15 amino acids. Clinical symptoms, serum thyroxine, TRAb, thyroid ultrasound and orbital computed tomography were relied on for diagnosis. The starting material, about 9.5 ml of fresh peripheral blood, provided the PBMCs. As for this clonotype: Its target is unknown.

The material sequenced was peripheral blood. This receptor was obtained from an adult man with Graves' ophthalmopathy. V and J are TRBV7-8 and TRBJ2-3; D call uncertain. CDR3 loop: CASSLSGYWLGTQYF. CDR3 nucleotides: TGTGCCAGCAGCTTAAGTGGATATTGGTTGGGTACGCAGTATTTT.